This paragraph reports one T cell receptor (beta chain). Its antigen is unknown. The CDR3 is 14 residues long. V was trimmed by 5 bases and J by 7 bases, leaving 17 bases between them. The germline gives CDR1 SGHVS, CDR2 FNYEAQ. The data were obtained in a study of shared clonotypes between healthy human individuals. Overall study findings and caveats: Although depth was large, rarefaction showed that sequencing of the sorted subsets was incomplete. Clonotype sharing among donors likely depends on sequencing depth.

For sorted subsets, 150 to 250 ng DNA per replicate equaled 33,000 or so T cell genomes. The table came from immunoSEQ multiplex PCR; TCRdb's copy has only in-frame clones and leaves some out. The data show 2 million to 2.5 million clones, 90% to 95% seen once. Sequencing was carried out using naive CD4+ T cells from PBMCs. Subset given: CD45RA+ positively selected. This clonotype was sampled from a man younger than 35 in good health. Some clones in this sample may be carry-over from other donors' samples. The chain couples TRBV7-6 to TRBJ1-2; the D is unclear. The CDR3 spells CASSPWSIVFGYTF. CDR3 DNA sequence: TGTGCCAGCAGCCCTTGGAGCATAGTCTTTGGCTACACCTTC. Variable domain in full (rest from reference TRBV7-6 and TRBJ1-2): GAGVSQSPRYKVTKRGQDVALRCDPISGHVSLYWYRQALGQGPEFLTYFNYEAQQDKSGLPNDRFSAERPEGSISTLTIQRTEQRDSAMYRCASSPWSIVFGYTFGSGTRLTVV.